A selection of T cell receptor beta chains follows, all from one sample in a study of CD8 T cells in ankylosing spondylitis. TCRdb called the 5' RACE reads again in MiXCR, with one record for every CDR3 protein. This sample yields around 450,000 distinct CDR3 sequences, of which more than 25% are seen a single time; 0.89% belongs to the top ten. The sequencing sample was made of blood, either unsorted or a sorted T cell fraction (not recorded which). The source of these receptors is a male donor with ankylosing spondylitis. CDR3s include the opening cysteine and the closing phenylalanine or tryptophan. D genes are given only for firm matches. Clone size, where shown, is once, few, many, or a class for clones that have expanded.

clone size	D gene	J gene	V gene	CDR3 DNA	CDR3 protein
.	TRBD2	TRBJ2-1	TRBV6-1	TGTGCCAGCAGTGTAAGGCTAGCGGGAGCCGGCGGGAATGAGCAGTTCTTC	CASSVRLAGAGGNEQFF
.	TRBD1	TRBJ1-3	TRBV20-1	TGCAGTGCTACCCCAGGGGGGTCTGGAAACACCATATATTTT	CSATPGGSGNTIYF
.	.	TRBJ2-2	TRBV5-1	TGCGCCAGCAGCTTGTTAGACAGTCCGGACACCGGGGAGCTGTTTTTT	CASSLLDSPDTGELFF
few	.	TRBJ1-5	TRBV5-1	TGCGCCAGCAGCCTAGATGGACAGACTAATCAGCCCCAGCATTTT	CASSLDGQTNQPQHF
.	TRBD1	TRBJ2-1	TRBV7-7	TGTGCCAGCAGCCAAACCCTGACAGGGGGAGGGAATGAGCAGTTCTTC	CASSQTLTGGGNEQFF
once	.	TRBJ2-5	TRBV20-1	TGCAGTGCTACGGGATCAGGGAGGGAGACCCAGTACTTC	CSATGSGRETQYF
.	TRBD2	TRBJ2-7	TRBV11-2	TGTGCCAGCAGCTTAGGATGGGTAGCGGGAGAGTCCTACGAGCAGTACTTC	CASSLGWVAGESYEQYF
few	.	TRBJ1-4	TRBV7-2	TGTGCCAGCAGCTTAGCGCCGGGTGTGGAACTGTTTTTT	CASSLAPGVELFF
.	TRBD1	TRBJ2-6	TRBV25-1	TGTGCCAGCAGTAACAGGGGCACCTCTGGGGCCAACGTCCTGACTTTC	CASSNRGTSGANVLTF
few	.	TRBJ1-5	TRBV20-1	TGCAGTGCTACGGACGGACCGTATAGCAATCAGCCCCAGCATTTT	CSATDGPYSNQPQHF
.	.	TRBJ1-6	TRBV7-9	TGTGCCAGCAGCGTCGGGGTTTCTAATTCACCCCTCCACTTT	CASSVGVSNSPLHF
.	.	TRBJ1-1	TRBV12-3/TRBV12-4	TGTGCCAGCAGTTTTAGCCAGAACACTGAAGCTTTCTTT	CASSFSQNTEAFF
.	TRBD1	TRBJ1-1	TRBV7-9	TGTGCCAGCAGCCTACCGACAGGGTCACCAAACACTGAAGCTTTCTTT	CASSLPTGSPNTEAFF
few	.	TRBJ1-5	TRBV5-1	TGCGCCAGCAGCTTGTGGGGGGATAGCAATCAGCCCCAGCATTTT	CASSLWGDSNQPQHF
.	.	TRBJ2-3	TRBV20-1	TGCAGTGCCGGGCGGGTGGATACGCAGTATTTT	CSAGRVDTQYF
.	.	TRBJ1-1	TRBV3-1	TGTGCCAGCAGCCTCTGGACGGCTTACAACACTGAAGCTTTCTTT	CASSLWTAYNTEAFF
few	.	TRBJ1-1	TRBV5-1	TGCGCCAGCAGCTTGGCAGGGGAGATTGAAGCTTTCTTT	CASSLAGEIEAFF
.	.	TRBJ1-1	TRBV20-1	TGCAGTGCCAAGGAATCCACTGAAGCTTTCTTT	CSAKESTEAFF
.	.	TRBJ2-1	TRBV2	TGTGCCAGCAGTGAATCTCGTGGGGGATACAATGAGCAGTTCTTC	CASSESRGGYNEQFF
few	.	TRBJ1-6	TRBV28	TGTGCCAGCAGTAAAGGACTACAGGGCTCCTATAATTCACCCCTCCACTTT	CASSKGLQGSYNSPLHF
few	.	TRBJ2-4	TRBV11-3	TGTGCCAGCAGCTTAACCACGAACATTCAGTACTTC	CASSLTTNIQYF
.	.	TRBJ1-6	TRBV20-1	TGCAGTGGGGCAATCTCGGATAATTCACCCCTCCACTTT	CSGAISDNSPLHF
.	TRBD1	TRBJ2-3	TRBV11-2	TGTGCCAGCAGCTATGCCGGGACAGGGGGCCCAGATACGCAGTATTTT	CASSYAGTGGPDTQYF
.	.	TRBJ1-5	TRBV6-1	TGTGCCAGCAGTGAAGCCGGGCGGTTAGGCCCCCAGCATTTT	CASSEAGRLGPQHF
few	TRBD1	TRBJ1-1	TRBV6-2/TRBV6-3	TGTGCCAGCAGTTCCGGACAGGGTGGCACTGAAGCTTTCTTT	CASSSGQGGTEAFF
.	.	TRBJ1-2	TRBV20-1	TGCAGTGCTAGAGATCGGAGCTTCGGAGGCTACACCTTC	CSARDRSFGGYTF
.	.	TRBJ2-5	TRBV7-6	TGTGCCAGCAGCTTCATGGAAGAGACCCAGTACTTC	CASSFMEETQYF
.	.	TRBJ2-5	TRBV28	TGTGCCAGCAGTCCTGGAGGGGACCAAGAGACCCAGTACTTC	CASSPGGDQETQYF
few	TRBD1	TRBJ2-2	TRBV29-1	TGCGTAGGGGACAGGTCCACCGGGGAGCTGTTTTTT	CVGDRSTGELFF
.	TRBD2	TRBJ2-2	TRBV4-2	TGTGCCAGCAGCCAGGAACAGACTAGCGGGGGCGGGGAGCTGTTTTTT	CASSQEQTSGGGELFF
.	.	TRBJ2-1	TRBV12-3/TRBV12-4	TGTGCCAGCAGTTTCCAAGCCCCAGGCGAGCAGTTCTTC	CASSFQAPGEQFF
.	.	TRBJ1-1	TRBV5-1	TGCGCCAGTCATTCCTCGGGCACTGAAGCTTTCTTT	CASHSSGTEAFF
.	.	TRBJ1-5	TRBV15	TGTGCCACCAGCAGAGTCGGTCAGGGGCTCAATCAGCCCCAGCATTTT	CATSRVGQGLNQPQHF
few	.	TRBJ1-4	TRBV4-1	TGCGCCAGCAGCCAAGAGGGCAGGGATAATGAAAAACTGTTTTTT	CASSQEGRDNEKLFF
.	TRBD2	TRBJ2-3	TRBV20-1	TGCAGTGCTTCACTAGCGGTAGTTAGGGATACGCAGTATTTT	CSASLAVVRDTQYF
.	.	TRBJ1-1	TRBV12-3/TRBV12-4	TGTGCCAGCAGTTTTCTGACGGCTCCTGAAGCTTTCTTT	CASSFLTAPEAFF
.	.	TRBJ2-1	TRBV15	TGTGCCACCAGCAGGGCCCGATATGAGCAGTTCTTC	CATSRARYEQFF
few	TRBD1	TRBJ1-2	TRBV5-1	TGCGCCAGCAGCGCGGGGACAGGGCTGAATGGCTACACCTTC	CASSAGTGLNGYTF
few	TRBD2	TRBJ2-5	TRBV6-1	TGTGCCAGCACCCCGGGGGGCCAAGAGACCCAGTACTTC	CASTPGGQETQYF
.	.	TRBJ2-1	TRBV18	TGTGCCAGCTCCCCCGGGAAGAGCTCCTACAATGAGCAGTTCTTC	CASSPGKSSYNEQFF
.	.	TRBJ1-2	TRBV24-1	TGTGCCACCCAGGGTGACTATGGCTACACCTTC	CATQGDYGYTF
many	TRBD2	TRBJ2-7	TRBV5-1	TGCGCCAGCAGCTCAGCGGGACTTTCCTACGAGCAGTACTTC	CASSSAGLSYEQYF
.	.	TRBJ1-1	TRBV12-3/TRBV12-4	TGTGCCAGCAGTTTAGGTATCGGAAGTGGCACTGAAGCTTTCTTT	CASSLGIGSGTEAFF